This TCR beta chain was recovered during a study of blood T cells in healthy people across ages. Germline lookup yields CDR1 MDHEN and CDR2 SYDVKM. The length of the CDR3 is 16 residues. The trim removed 1 base at V and 1 base at J, leaving 4 bases unmatched. Comments on this clonotype: Its antigen is not identified.

Alongside a J-beta primer mix, a sample-barcoded 5' primer served in a second PCR lasting about 7 to 12 cycles. TCRdb reprocessed the 5' RACE reads via MiXCR and lists one record per CDR3 protein. The table lists some 930,000 distinct CDR3 sequences, almost 30% of them singletons, with about 9.4% in the top ten. Study results and caveats: A conclusive naive versus antigen-experienced comparison was prevented by the unsorted PBMCs.

The sample was also reused in another study, on T cells of mothers and their children. In that study: Donation came from three healthy Caucasian mothers together with their six children.

This TCR derives from a woman between 35 and 50 years old in good health. This sequence joins TRBV28 and TRBJ1-1; 9 bases fit TRBD1. Sequenced: blood. DNA for the CDR3: TGTGCCAGCAGTTTATTCGGGACAGGGACGAACACTGAAGCTTTCTTT. Protein product: CASSLFGTGTNTEAFF.